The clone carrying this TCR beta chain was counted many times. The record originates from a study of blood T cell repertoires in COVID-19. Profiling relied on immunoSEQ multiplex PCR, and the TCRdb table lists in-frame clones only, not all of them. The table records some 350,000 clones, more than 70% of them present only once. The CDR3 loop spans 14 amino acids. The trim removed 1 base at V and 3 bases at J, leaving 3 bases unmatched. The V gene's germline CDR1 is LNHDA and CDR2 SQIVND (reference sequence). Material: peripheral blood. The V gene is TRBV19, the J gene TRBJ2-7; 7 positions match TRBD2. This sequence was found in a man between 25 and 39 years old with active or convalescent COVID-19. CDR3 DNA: TGTGCCAGTAGTATAGGCGCGGGAGACTACGAGCAGTACTTC. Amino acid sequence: CASSIGAGDYEQYF.